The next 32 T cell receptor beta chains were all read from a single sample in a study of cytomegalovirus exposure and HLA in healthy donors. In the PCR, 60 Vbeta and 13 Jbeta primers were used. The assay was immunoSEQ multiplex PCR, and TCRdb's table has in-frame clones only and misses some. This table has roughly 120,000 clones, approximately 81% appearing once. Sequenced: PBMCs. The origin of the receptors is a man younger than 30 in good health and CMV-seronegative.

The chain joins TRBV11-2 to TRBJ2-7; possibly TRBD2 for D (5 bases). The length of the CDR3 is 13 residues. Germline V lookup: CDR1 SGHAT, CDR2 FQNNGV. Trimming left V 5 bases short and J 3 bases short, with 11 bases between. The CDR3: CASSPLSGYEQYF. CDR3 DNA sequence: TGTGCCAGCAGCCCCCTCAGCGGCTACGAGCAGTACTTC.

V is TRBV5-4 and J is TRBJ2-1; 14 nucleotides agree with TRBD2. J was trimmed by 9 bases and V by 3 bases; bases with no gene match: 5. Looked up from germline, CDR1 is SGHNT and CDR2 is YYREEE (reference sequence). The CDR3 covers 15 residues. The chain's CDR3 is CASSSRLAGGGEQFF. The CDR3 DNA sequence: TGTGCCAGCAGCTCCCGACTAGCGGGAGGGGGTGAGCAGTTCTTC.

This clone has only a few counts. CDR3 DNA: TGTGCCAGCAGCTCTGCCGACAGGGCCTCTGAAGCTTTCTTT. This gives the protein CASSSADRASEAFF. This chain uses TRBV5-4 with TRBJ1-1; TRBD1 aligns across 7 bases. CDR1 and CDR2 (germline): SGHNT, YYREEE (reference sequence). The CDR3 has 14 amino acids. The V and J ends lost 3 bases and 6 bases, in that order; junction bases with no gene match: 8. Drawing the rest from reference TRBV5-4 and TRBJ1-1, the complete variable domain is ETGVTQSPTHLIKTRGQQVTLRCSSQSGHNTVSWYQQALGQGPQFIFQYYREEENGRGNFPPRFSGLQFPNYSSELNVNALELDDSALYLCASSSADRASEAFFGQGTRLTVV.

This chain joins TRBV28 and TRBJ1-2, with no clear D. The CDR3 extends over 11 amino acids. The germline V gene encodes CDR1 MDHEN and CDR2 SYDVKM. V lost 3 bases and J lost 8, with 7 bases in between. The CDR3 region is CASSFYSGYTF. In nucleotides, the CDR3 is TGTGCCAGCAGTTTTTATTCCGGCTACACCTTC.

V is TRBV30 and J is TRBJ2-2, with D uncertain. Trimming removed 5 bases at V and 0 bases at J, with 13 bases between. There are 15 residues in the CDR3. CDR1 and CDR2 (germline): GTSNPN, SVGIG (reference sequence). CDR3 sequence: CAWARIGANTGELFF. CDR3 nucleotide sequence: TGTGCCTGGGCCCGGATCGGAGCGAACACCGGGGAGCTGTTTTTT.

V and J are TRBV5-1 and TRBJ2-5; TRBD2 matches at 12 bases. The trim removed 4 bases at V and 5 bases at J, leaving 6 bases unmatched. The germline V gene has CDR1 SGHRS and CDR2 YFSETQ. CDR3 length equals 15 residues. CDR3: CASSPRTSGIETQYF. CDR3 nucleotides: TGCGCCAGCAGCCCAAGGACTAGCGGGATTGAGACCCAGTACTTC.

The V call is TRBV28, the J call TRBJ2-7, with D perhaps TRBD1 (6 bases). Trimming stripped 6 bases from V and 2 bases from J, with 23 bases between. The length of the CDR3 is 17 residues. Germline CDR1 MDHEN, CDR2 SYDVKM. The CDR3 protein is CASRQARWGLTTYEQYF. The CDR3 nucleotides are TGTGCCAGCAGGCAAGCGAGGTGGGGGCTTACCACCTACGAGCAGTACTTC. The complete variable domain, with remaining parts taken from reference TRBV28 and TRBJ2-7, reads DVKVTQSSRYLVKRTGEKVFLECVQDMDHENMFWYRQDPGLGLRLIYFSYDVKMKEKGDIPEGYSVSREKKERFSLILESASTNQTSMYLCASRQARWGLTTYEQYFGPGTRLTVT.

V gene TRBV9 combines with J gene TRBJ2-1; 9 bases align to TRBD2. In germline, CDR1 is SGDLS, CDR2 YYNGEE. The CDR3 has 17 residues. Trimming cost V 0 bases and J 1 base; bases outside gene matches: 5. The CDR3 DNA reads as TGTGCCAGCAGCGTAGTTCCCCTAGCGGGGTCCTACAATGAGCAGTTCTTC. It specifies CASSVVPLAGSYNEQFF. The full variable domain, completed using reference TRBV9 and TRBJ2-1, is DSGVTQTPKHLITATGQRVTLRCSPRSGDLSVYWYQQSLDQGLQFLIQYYNGEERAKGNILERFSAQQFPDLHSELNLSSLELGDSALYFCASSVVPLAGSYNEQFFGPGTRLTVL.

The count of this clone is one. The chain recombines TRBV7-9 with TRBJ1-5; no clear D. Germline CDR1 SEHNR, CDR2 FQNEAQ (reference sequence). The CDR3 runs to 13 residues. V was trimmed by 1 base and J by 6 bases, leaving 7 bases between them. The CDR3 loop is CASSLGAGQPQHF. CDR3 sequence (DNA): TGTGCCAGCAGCTTAGGGGCGGGTCAGCCCCAGCATTTT.

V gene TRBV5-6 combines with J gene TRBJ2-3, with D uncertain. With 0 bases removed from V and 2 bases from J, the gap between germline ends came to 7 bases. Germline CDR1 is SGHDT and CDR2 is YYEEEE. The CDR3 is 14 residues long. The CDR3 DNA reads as TGTGCCAGCAGCTTGGGGGCTCCCACAGATACGCAGTATTTT. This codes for CASSLGAPTDTQYF.

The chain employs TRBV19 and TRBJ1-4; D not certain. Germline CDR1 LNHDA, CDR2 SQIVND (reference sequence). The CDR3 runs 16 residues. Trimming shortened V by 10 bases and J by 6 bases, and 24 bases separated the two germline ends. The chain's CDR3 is CATIYRRSDWDEKLFF. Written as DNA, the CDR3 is TGTGCCACCATCTACCGGAGGTCCGACTGGGATGAAAAACTGTTTTTT.

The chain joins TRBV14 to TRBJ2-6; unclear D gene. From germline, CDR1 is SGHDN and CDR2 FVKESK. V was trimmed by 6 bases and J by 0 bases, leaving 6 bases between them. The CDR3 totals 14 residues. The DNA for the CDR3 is TGTGCCAGCAGTATCTCCTCTGGGGCCAACGTCCTGACTTTC. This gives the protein CASSISSGANVLTF.

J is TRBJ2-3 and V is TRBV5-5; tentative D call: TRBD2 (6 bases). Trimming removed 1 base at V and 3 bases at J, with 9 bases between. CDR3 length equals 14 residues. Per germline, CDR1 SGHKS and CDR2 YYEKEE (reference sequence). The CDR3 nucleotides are TGTGCCAGCAGCTTGTGGGACTGGACAGATACGCAGTATTTT. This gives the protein CASSLWDWTDTQYF.

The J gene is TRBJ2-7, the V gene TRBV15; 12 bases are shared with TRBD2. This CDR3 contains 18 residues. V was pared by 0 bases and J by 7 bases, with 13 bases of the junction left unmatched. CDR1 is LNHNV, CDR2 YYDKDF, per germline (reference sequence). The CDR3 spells CATSRDSTSGRTPREQYF. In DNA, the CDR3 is TGTGCCACCAGCAGAGATTCTACTAGCGGGAGGACCCCTCGGGAGCAGTACTTC.

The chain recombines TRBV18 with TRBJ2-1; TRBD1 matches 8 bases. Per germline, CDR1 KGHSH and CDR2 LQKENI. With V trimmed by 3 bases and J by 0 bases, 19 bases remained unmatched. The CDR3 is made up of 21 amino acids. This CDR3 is CASSPPPGGSGQPSSYNEQFF. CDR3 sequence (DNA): TGTGCCAGCTCACCCCCCCCAGGGGGCTCCGGTCAACCGAGCTCCTACAATGAGCAGTTCTTC. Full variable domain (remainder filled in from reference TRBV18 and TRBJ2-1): NAGVMQNPRHLVRRRGQEARLRCSPMKGHSHVYWYRQLPEEGLKFMVYLQKENIIDESGMPKERFSAEFPKEGPSILRIQQVVRGDSAAYFCASSPPPGGSGQPSSYNEQFFGPGTRLTVL.

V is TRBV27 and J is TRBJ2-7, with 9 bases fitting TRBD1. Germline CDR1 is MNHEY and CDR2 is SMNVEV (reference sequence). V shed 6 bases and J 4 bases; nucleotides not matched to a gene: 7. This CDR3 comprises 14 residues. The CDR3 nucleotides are TGTGCCAGCAGCCCTCGGGACAGGGCATACGAGCAGTACTTC. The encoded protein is CASSPRDRAYEQYF.

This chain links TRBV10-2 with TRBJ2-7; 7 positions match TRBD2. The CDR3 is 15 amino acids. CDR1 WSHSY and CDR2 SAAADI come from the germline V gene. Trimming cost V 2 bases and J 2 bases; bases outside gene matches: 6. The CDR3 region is CASSEPLGTTYEQYV. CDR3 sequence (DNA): TGCGCCAGCAGTGAGCCTCTTGGGACTACCTACGAGCAGTACGTC.

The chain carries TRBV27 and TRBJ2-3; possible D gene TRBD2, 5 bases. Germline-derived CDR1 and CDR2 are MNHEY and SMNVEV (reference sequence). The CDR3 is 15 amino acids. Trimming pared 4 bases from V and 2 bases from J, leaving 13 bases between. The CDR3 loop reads CASSSRPLATDTQYF. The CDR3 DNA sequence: TGTGCCAGCAGTTCTCGACCTCTAGCCACAGATACGCAGTATTTT.

DNA of the CDR3: TGTGCCAGCAGCCAAGATGAGGAGGTCCATACGGGTGAGCAGTTCTTC. It encodes CASSQDEEVHTGEQFF. V usage is TRBV14 and J usage is TRBJ2-1; TRBD2 might be the D (5 bases). V was cut by 0 bases and J by 9 bases, with 18 bases left in between. There are 16 residues in the CDR3. In germline, CDR1 is SGHDN, CDR2 FVKESK.

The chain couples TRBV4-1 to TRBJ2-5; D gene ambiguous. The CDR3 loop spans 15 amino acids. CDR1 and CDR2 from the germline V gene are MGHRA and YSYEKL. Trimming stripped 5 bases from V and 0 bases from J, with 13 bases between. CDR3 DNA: TGCGCCAGCAGCTCGGAGCTAAAGAACCAAGAGACCCAGTACTTC. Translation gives CASSSELKNQETQYF.

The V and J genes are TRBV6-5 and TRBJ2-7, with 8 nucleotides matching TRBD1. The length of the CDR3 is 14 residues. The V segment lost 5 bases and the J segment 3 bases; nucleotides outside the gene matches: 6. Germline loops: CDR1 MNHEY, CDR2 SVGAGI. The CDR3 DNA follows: TGTGCCAGCAGTCAGAGGACAGGGATCTACGAGCAGTACGTC. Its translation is CASSQRTGIYEQYV.

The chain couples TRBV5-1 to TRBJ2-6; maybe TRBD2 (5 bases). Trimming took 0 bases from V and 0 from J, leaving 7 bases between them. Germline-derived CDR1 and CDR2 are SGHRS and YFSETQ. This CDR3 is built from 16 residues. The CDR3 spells CASSLAGDSGANVLTF. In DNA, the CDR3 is TGCGCCAGCAGCTTGGCCGGGGACTCTGGGGCCAACGTCCTGACTTTC. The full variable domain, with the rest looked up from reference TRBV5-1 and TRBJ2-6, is KAGVTQTPRYLIKTRGQQVTLSCSPISGHRSVSWYQQTPGQGLQFLFEYFSETQRNKGNFPGRFSGRQFSNSRSEMNVSTLELGDSALYLCASSLAGDSGANVLTFGAGSRLTVL.

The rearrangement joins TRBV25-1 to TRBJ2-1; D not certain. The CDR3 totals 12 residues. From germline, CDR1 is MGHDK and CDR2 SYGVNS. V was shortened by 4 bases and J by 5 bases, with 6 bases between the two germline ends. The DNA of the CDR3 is TGTGCCAGCAGTGTTTCCGACAATGAGCAGTTCTTC. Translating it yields CASSVSDNEQFF.

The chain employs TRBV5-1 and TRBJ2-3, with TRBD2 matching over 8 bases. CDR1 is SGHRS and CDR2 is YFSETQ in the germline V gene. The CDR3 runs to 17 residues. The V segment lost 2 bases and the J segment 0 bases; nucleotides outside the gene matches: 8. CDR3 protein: CASSFNTLAVSTDTQYF. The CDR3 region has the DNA TGCGCCAGCAGCTTTAATACACTAGCGGTTAGCACAGATACGCAGTATTTT.

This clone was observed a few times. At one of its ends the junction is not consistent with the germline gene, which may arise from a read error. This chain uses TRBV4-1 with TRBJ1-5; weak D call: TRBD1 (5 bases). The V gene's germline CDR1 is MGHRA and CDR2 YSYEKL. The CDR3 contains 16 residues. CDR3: CASSQLGVESNQPQHF. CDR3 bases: TGTGCCAGCAGCCAATTAGGGGTCGAGAGCAATCAGCCCCAGCATTTT.

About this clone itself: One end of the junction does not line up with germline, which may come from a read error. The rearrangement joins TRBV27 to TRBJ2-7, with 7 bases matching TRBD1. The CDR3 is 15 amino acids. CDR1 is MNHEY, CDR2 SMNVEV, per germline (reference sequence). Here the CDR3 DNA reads TGTGCCAGCAGTGTTCGTGGGACAGTCTCCCACGAGCAGTACTTC. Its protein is CASSVRGTVSHEQYF.

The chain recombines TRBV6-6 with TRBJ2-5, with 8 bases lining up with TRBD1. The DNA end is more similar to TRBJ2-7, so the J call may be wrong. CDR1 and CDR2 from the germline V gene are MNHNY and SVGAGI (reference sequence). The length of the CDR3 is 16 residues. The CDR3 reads CASATPRTGTLDEQYF. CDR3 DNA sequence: TGTGCCAGCGCGACCCCCCGGACAGGGACTTTGGACGAGCAGTACTTC.

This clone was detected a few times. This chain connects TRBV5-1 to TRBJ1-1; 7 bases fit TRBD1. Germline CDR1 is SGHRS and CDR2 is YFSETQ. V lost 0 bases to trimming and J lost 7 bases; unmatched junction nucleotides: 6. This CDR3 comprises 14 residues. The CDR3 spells CASSLDRGLGEAFF. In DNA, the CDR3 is TGCGCCAGCAGCTTGGACAGGGGCCTTGGTGAAGCTTTCTTT.

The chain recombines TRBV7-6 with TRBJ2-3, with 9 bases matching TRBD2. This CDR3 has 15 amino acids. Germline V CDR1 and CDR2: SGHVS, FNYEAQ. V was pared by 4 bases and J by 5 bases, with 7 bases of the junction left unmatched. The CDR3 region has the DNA TGTGCCAGCAGCTCCCTTAGCGGGAGAAGAGATACGCAGTATTTT. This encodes CASSSLSGRRDTQYF.

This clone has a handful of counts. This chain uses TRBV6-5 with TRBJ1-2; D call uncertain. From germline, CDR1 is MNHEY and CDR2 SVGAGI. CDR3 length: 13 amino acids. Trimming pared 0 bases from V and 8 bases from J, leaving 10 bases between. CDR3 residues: CASSYSGVDGYTF. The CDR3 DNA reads TGTGCCAGCAGTTACTCAGGAGTTGACGGCTACACCTTC.

This CDR3 is CASRPEASSEQFF. CDR3 nucleotide sequence: TGTGCCAGCCGACCGGAGGCTAGCAGTGAGCAGTTCTTC. This chain connects TRBV7-9 to TRBJ2-1, with D perhaps matching TRBD2 (5 bases). Germline assignment: CDR1 SEHNR and CDR2 FQNEAQ (reference sequence). V shed 8 bases and J shed 9 bases, with 17 bases lying between them. CDR3 size: 13 residues.

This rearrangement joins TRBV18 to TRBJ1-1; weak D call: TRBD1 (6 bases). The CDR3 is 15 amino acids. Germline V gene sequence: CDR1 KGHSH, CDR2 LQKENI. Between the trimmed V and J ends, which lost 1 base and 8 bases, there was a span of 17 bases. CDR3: CASSPRTNPDREAFF. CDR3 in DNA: TGTGCCAGCTCACCACGAACTAACCCCGACAGGGAAGCTTTCTTT. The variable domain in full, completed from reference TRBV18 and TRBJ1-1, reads NAGVMQNPRHLVRRRGQEARLRCSPMKGHSHVYWYRQLPEEGLKFMVYLQKENIIDESGMPKERFSAEFPKEGPSILRIQQVVRGDSAAYFCASSPRTNPDREAFFGQGTRLTVV.